Listed below are T cell receptor beta chains from one sample, sequenced in a study of response to subunit inactivated influenza vaccine. MiXCR was run by TCRdb on the RT-PCR reads, yielding one entry per CDR3 protein. The data show about 170,000 distinct CDR3 sequences, with approximately 12% seen just once and approximately 30% held by the top ten. These data were also reused for a study on T cells expressing NK-cell markers.

The sample was CD8+ T cells sorted from PBMCs, taken approximately 12 days after vaccination. These receptors all stem from a man between 45 and 60 years old who received an inactivated influenza vaccine. CDR3s include the opening cysteine and the closing phenylalanine or tryptophan. The order of the fields is CDR3 protein, CDR3 DNA, V gene, D gene, clone size, J gene. A D gene is named only where the DNA matches it firmly. Size tells how often a clone was seen (once, few, many) or the class of an expanded clone, and some rows leave it out.

CDR3 protein: CASSPLSYWDWKNNEQFF
CDR3 DNA: TGTGCCAGCAGCCCCCTCAGCTATTGGGACTGGAAGAACAATGAGCAGTTCTTC
V gene: TRBV7-6
D gene: NA
clone size: NA
J gene: TRBJ2-1

CDR3 protein: CASSLGPPGDRGWYEQYF
CDR3 DNA: TGTGCCAGCAGCTTAGGCCCCCCCGGGGACAGGGGCTGGTACGAGCAGTACTTC
V gene: TRBV11-1
D gene: TRBD1
clone size: NA
J gene: TRBJ2-7

CDR3 protein: CASSLTEFNYGYTF
CDR3 DNA: TGTGCCAGCAGTTTAACCGAGTTTAACTATGGCTACACCTTC
V gene: TRBV12-3/TRBV12-4
D gene: NA
clone size: NA
J gene: TRBJ1-2

CDR3 protein: CASSVMGAGTSETQYF
CDR3 DNA: TGTGCCAGCAGCGTCATGGGGGCAGGGACGTCGGAGACCCAGTACTTC
V gene: TRBV9
D gene: NA
clone size: NA
J gene: TRBJ2-5

CDR3 protein: CSARDLRLATFSYNEQFF
CDR3 DNA: TGCAGTGCTAGAGATCTTAGGCTAGCGACATTTTCCTACAATGAGCAGTTCTTC
V gene: TRBV20-1
D gene: NA
clone size: few
J gene: TRBJ2-1

CDR3 protein: CASSFRSPSYEQYF
CDR3 DNA: TGTGCCAGCAGCTTCCGGTCCCCTTCCTACGAGCAGTACTTC
V gene: TRBV7-8
D gene: NA
clone size: many
J gene: TRBJ2-7

CDR3 protein: CASSQVSKGLSSYNSPLHF
CDR3 DNA: TGCGCCAGCAGCCAAGTATCGAAGGGTCTGAGCTCCTATAATTCACCCCTCCACTTT
V gene: TRBV4-3
D gene: NA
clone size: NA
J gene: TRBJ1-6

CDR3 protein: CASSPQTFLAKNIQYF
CDR3 DNA: TGTGCCAGCAGTCCGCAGACCTTCTTAGCCAAAAACATTCAGTACTTC
V gene: TRBV28
D gene: NA
clone size: once
J gene: TRBJ2-4

CDR3 protein: CASSTGTPYEQYF
CDR3 DNA: TGTGCCAGCAGTACCGGGACTCCCTACGAGCAGTACTTC
V gene: TRBV28
D gene: NA
clone size: few
J gene: TRBJ2-7

CDR3 protein: CASSPPWRGGETQYF
CDR3 DNA: TGTGCCAGCAGTCCCCCCTGGCGGGGGGGAGAGACCCAGTACTTC
V gene: TRBV28
D gene: TRBD2
clone size: NA
J gene: TRBJ2-5

CDR3 protein: CASSFRDITDTQYF
CDR3 DNA: TGTGCCAGCAGCTTCCGTGACATCACAGATACGCAGTATTTT
V gene: TRBV13
D gene: NA
clone size: NA
J gene: TRBJ2-3

CDR3 protein: CASSSGTGREQYF
CDR3 DNA: TGTGCCAGCAGCTCCGGGACAGGAAGGGAGCAGTACTTC
V gene: TRBV13
D gene: TRBD1
clone size: few
J gene: TRBJ2-7

CDR3 protein: CSVERLAGFRSYNEQFF
CDR3 DNA: TGCAGCGTTGAGAGACTAGCGGGATTTCGTTCCTACAATGAGCAGTTCTTC
V gene: TRBV29-1
D gene: TRBD2
clone size: NA
J gene: TRBJ2-1

CDR3 protein: CASSTRGAGITDTQYF
CDR3 DNA: TGTGCCAGCAGCACCAGGGGAGCGGGGATCACAGATACGCAGTATTTT
V gene: TRBV7-2
D gene: NA
clone size: few
J gene: TRBJ2-3

CDR3 protein: CATSSVAILNEQFF
CDR3 DNA: TGTGCCACCTCAAGTGTCGCAATCTTAAATGAGCAGTTCTTC
V gene: TRBV10-3
D gene: NA
clone size: NA
J gene: TRBJ2-1

CDR3 protein: CASSRPGQSPNTGELFF
CDR3 DNA: TGTGCCAGCAGCAGGCCGGGACAGAGCCCGAACACCGGGGAGCTGTTTTTT
V gene: TRBV6-2/TRBV6-3
D gene: TRBD1
clone size: NA
J gene: TRBJ2-2

CDR3 protein: CAISETRQEWHGYTF
CDR3 DNA: TGTGCCATCAGTGAGACGCGGCAGGAGTGGCATGGCTACACCTTC
V gene: TRBV10-3
D gene: NA
clone size: NA
J gene: TRBJ1-2

CDR3 protein: CARMNTGELFF
CDR3 DNA: TGTGCCAGAATGAACACCGGGGAGCTGTTTTTT
V gene: TRBV7-9
D gene: NA
clone size: NA
J gene: TRBJ2-2

CDR3 protein: CASSQDIPGGSVVMETQYF
CDR3 DNA: TGCGCCAGCAGCCAAGATATACCCGGGGGGAGTGTTGTAATGGAGACCCAGTACTTC
V gene: TRBV4-1
D gene: TRBD2
clone size: few
J gene: TRBJ2-5

CDR3 protein: CASSLATGELFF
CDR3 DNA: TGTGCCAGCAGCTTAGCTACCGGGGAGCTGTTTTTT
V gene: TRBV7-9
D gene: NA
clone size: many
J gene: TRBJ2-2

CDR3 protein: CASSQGSSYEQYF
CDR3 DNA: TGTGCCAGCAGCCAAGGAAGCTCCTACGAGCAGTACTTC
V gene: TRBV4-1
D gene: NA
clone size: many
J gene: TRBJ2-7

CDR3 protein: CSAREPERRRTSSYNEQFF
CDR3 DNA: TGCAGTGCTAGAGAACCCGAACGTCGGCGAACGAGCTCCTACAATGAGCAGTTCTTC
V gene: TRBV20-1
D gene: NA
clone size: few
J gene: TRBJ2-1

CDR3 protein: CASSQEGAWETQYF
CDR3 DNA: TGTGCCAGCAGCCAAGAGGGGGCCTGGGAGACCCAGTACTTC
V gene: TRBV3-1
D gene: NA
clone size: NA
J gene: TRBJ2-5

CDR3 protein: CASSLPMDSSYEQYF
CDR3 DNA: TGTGCCAGCAGCCTCCCGATGGACAGCTCCTACGAGCAGTACTTC
V gene: TRBV7-9
D gene: NA
clone size: NA
J gene: TRBJ2-7

CDR3 protein: CASSVGTVNEQFF
CDR3 DNA: TGTGCCAGCAGCGTGGGGACAGTCAATGAGCAGTTCTTC
V gene: TRBV9
D gene: TRBD1
clone size: NA
J gene: TRBJ2-1

CDR3 protein: CASSLAPQGARVIGYTF
CDR3 DNA: TGTGCCAGCAGCTTAGCCCCACAGGGGGCTAGGGTGATTGGCTACACCTTC
V gene: TRBV13
D gene: TRBD1
clone size: NA
J gene: TRBJ1-2

CDR3 protein: CSVPDRESSYEQYF
CDR3 DNA: TGCAGCGTTCCGGACAGGGAATCCTCCTACGAGCAGTACTTC
V gene: TRBV29-1
D gene: TRBD1
clone size: NA
J gene: TRBJ2-7

CDR3 protein: CASSGRGFDQPQHF
CDR3 DNA: TGTGCCAGCAGTGGAAGGGGGTTCGATCAGCCCCAGCATTTT
V gene: TRBV25-1
D gene: NA
clone size: NA
J gene: TRBJ1-5

CDR3 protein: CSARGAAGDVNEQFF
CDR3 DNA: TGCAGTGCTAGAGGGGCAGCGGGAGACGTTAATGAGCAGTTCTTC
V gene: TRBV20-1
D gene: TRBD2
clone size: NA
J gene: TRBJ2-1

CDR3 protein: CASSNAGGPYEQYF
CDR3 DNA: TGCGCCAGCAGCAACGCGGGAGGGCCCTACGAGCAGTACTTC
V gene: TRBV5-1
D gene: TRBD2
clone size: NA
J gene: TRBJ2-7

CDR3 protein: CAWSLDLTGVGIPQYF
CDR3 DNA: TGTGCCTGGAGTCTTGATCTGACAGGGGTGGGGATCCCCCAGTACTTC
V gene: TRBV30
D gene: TRBD1
clone size: NA
J gene: TRBJ2-5

CDR3 protein: CASSLKLGANTEAFF
CDR3 DNA: TGTGCCAGCAGCTTGAAATTGGGGGCGAACACTGAAGCTTTCTTT
V gene: TRBV5-6
D gene: NA
clone size: NA
J gene: TRBJ1-1

CDR3 protein: CASSESDSLNTEAFF
CDR3 DNA: TGTGCCAGCAGTGAATCGGATTCCCTGAACACTGAAGCTTTCTTT
V gene: TRBV6-1
D gene: NA
clone size: NA
J gene: TRBJ1-1

CDR3 protein: CATGRGGAEAFF
CDR3 DNA: TGTGCCACCGGGAGAGGGGGGGCTGAAGCTTTCTTT
V gene: TRBV10-3
D gene: NA
clone size: many
J gene: TRBJ1-1

CDR3 protein: CASSLVEGMNTEAFF
CDR3 DNA: TGCGCCAGCAGCTTAGTTGAGGGGATGAACACTGAAGCTTTCTTT
V gene: TRBV5-1
D gene: NA
clone size: few
J gene: TRBJ1-1

CDR3 protein: CASSPYRPPTYEQYF
CDR3 DNA: TGTGCCAGCTCACCGTACAGGCCCCCTACCTACGAGCAGTACTTC
V gene: TRBV18
D gene: NA
clone size: few
J gene: TRBJ2-7

CDR3 protein: CASSQDKGGVSDTQYF
CDR3 DNA: TGTGCCAGCAGCCAAGATAAGGGTGGGGTCTCGGATACGCAGTATTTT
V gene: TRBV4-2
D gene: NA
clone size: many
J gene: TRBJ2-3

CDR3 protein: CASISLGDPQNTEAFF
CDR3 DNA: TGTGCCAGCATCTCCTTAGGGGACCCTCAGAACACTGAAGCTTTCTTT
V gene: TRBV28
D gene: NA
clone size: NA
J gene: TRBJ1-1

CDR3 protein: CASSSSGGFSSYEQYF
CDR3 DNA: TGTGCCAGCAGCTCATCAGGGGGCTTTTCCTCCTACGAGCAGTACTTC
V gene: TRBV7-2
D gene: TRBD1
clone size: NA
J gene: TRBJ2-7

CDR3 protein: CSVRLAGAGSYEQYF
CDR3 DNA: TGCAGCGTAAGACTAGCGGGAGCGGGATCCTACGAGCAGTACTTC
V gene: TRBV29-1
D gene: TRBD2
clone size: NA
J gene: TRBJ2-7

CDR3 protein: CASSLRRTDGGEQYF
CDR3 DNA: TGTGCCAGCAGCCTCCGACGCACGGATGGAGGCGAGCAGTACTTC
V gene: TRBV6-2/TRBV6-3
D gene: NA
clone size: few
J gene: TRBJ2-7

CDR3 protein: CASSLLGVSYNEQFF
CDR3 DNA: TGTGCCAGCAGTTTATTGGGGGTCTCCTACAATGAGCAGTTCTTC
V gene: TRBV28
D gene: NA
clone size: few
J gene: TRBJ2-1

CDR3 protein: CSVRGRADNEQFF
CDR3 DNA: TGCAGCGTTCGGGGGAGGGCGGACAATGAGCAGTTCTTC
V gene: TRBV29-1
D gene: TRBD2
clone size: NA
J gene: TRBJ2-1

CDR3 protein: CASSPPGEGYNEQFF
CDR3 DNA: TGTGCCAGCAGCCCGCCGGGAGAGGGGTACAATGAGCAGTTCTTC
V gene: TRBV3-1
D gene: NA
clone size: few
J gene: TRBJ2-1

CDR3 protein: CAISEGVNPNYGYTF
CDR3 DNA: TGTGCCATCAGTGAGGGCGTAAACCCTAACTATGGCTACACCTTC
V gene: TRBV10-3
D gene: NA
clone size: NA
J gene: TRBJ1-2

CDR3 protein: CASSRDRGVDEQFF
CDR3 DNA: TGTGCCAGCAGTAGGGACAGGGGGGTGGATGAGCAGTTCTTC
V gene: TRBV12-3/TRBV12-4
D gene: TRBD1
clone size: NA
J gene: TRBJ2-1

CDR3 protein: CASSLGPNEETQYF
CDR3 DNA: TGTGCCAGCAGCTTAGGGCCGAATGAAGAGACCCAGTACTTC
V gene: TRBV7-9
D gene: NA
clone size: NA
J gene: TRBJ2-5

CDR3 protein: CSARGTESSYEQYF
CDR3 DNA: TGCAGTGCTAGAGGGACAGAAAGCTCCTACGAGCAGTACTTC
V gene: TRBV20-1
D gene: NA
clone size: few
J gene: TRBJ2-7

CDR3 protein: CASSFGPELFF
CDR3 DNA: TGCGCCAGCAGCTTCGGTCCGGAGCTGTTTTTT
V gene: TRBV5-1
D gene: NA
clone size: many
J gene: TRBJ2-2